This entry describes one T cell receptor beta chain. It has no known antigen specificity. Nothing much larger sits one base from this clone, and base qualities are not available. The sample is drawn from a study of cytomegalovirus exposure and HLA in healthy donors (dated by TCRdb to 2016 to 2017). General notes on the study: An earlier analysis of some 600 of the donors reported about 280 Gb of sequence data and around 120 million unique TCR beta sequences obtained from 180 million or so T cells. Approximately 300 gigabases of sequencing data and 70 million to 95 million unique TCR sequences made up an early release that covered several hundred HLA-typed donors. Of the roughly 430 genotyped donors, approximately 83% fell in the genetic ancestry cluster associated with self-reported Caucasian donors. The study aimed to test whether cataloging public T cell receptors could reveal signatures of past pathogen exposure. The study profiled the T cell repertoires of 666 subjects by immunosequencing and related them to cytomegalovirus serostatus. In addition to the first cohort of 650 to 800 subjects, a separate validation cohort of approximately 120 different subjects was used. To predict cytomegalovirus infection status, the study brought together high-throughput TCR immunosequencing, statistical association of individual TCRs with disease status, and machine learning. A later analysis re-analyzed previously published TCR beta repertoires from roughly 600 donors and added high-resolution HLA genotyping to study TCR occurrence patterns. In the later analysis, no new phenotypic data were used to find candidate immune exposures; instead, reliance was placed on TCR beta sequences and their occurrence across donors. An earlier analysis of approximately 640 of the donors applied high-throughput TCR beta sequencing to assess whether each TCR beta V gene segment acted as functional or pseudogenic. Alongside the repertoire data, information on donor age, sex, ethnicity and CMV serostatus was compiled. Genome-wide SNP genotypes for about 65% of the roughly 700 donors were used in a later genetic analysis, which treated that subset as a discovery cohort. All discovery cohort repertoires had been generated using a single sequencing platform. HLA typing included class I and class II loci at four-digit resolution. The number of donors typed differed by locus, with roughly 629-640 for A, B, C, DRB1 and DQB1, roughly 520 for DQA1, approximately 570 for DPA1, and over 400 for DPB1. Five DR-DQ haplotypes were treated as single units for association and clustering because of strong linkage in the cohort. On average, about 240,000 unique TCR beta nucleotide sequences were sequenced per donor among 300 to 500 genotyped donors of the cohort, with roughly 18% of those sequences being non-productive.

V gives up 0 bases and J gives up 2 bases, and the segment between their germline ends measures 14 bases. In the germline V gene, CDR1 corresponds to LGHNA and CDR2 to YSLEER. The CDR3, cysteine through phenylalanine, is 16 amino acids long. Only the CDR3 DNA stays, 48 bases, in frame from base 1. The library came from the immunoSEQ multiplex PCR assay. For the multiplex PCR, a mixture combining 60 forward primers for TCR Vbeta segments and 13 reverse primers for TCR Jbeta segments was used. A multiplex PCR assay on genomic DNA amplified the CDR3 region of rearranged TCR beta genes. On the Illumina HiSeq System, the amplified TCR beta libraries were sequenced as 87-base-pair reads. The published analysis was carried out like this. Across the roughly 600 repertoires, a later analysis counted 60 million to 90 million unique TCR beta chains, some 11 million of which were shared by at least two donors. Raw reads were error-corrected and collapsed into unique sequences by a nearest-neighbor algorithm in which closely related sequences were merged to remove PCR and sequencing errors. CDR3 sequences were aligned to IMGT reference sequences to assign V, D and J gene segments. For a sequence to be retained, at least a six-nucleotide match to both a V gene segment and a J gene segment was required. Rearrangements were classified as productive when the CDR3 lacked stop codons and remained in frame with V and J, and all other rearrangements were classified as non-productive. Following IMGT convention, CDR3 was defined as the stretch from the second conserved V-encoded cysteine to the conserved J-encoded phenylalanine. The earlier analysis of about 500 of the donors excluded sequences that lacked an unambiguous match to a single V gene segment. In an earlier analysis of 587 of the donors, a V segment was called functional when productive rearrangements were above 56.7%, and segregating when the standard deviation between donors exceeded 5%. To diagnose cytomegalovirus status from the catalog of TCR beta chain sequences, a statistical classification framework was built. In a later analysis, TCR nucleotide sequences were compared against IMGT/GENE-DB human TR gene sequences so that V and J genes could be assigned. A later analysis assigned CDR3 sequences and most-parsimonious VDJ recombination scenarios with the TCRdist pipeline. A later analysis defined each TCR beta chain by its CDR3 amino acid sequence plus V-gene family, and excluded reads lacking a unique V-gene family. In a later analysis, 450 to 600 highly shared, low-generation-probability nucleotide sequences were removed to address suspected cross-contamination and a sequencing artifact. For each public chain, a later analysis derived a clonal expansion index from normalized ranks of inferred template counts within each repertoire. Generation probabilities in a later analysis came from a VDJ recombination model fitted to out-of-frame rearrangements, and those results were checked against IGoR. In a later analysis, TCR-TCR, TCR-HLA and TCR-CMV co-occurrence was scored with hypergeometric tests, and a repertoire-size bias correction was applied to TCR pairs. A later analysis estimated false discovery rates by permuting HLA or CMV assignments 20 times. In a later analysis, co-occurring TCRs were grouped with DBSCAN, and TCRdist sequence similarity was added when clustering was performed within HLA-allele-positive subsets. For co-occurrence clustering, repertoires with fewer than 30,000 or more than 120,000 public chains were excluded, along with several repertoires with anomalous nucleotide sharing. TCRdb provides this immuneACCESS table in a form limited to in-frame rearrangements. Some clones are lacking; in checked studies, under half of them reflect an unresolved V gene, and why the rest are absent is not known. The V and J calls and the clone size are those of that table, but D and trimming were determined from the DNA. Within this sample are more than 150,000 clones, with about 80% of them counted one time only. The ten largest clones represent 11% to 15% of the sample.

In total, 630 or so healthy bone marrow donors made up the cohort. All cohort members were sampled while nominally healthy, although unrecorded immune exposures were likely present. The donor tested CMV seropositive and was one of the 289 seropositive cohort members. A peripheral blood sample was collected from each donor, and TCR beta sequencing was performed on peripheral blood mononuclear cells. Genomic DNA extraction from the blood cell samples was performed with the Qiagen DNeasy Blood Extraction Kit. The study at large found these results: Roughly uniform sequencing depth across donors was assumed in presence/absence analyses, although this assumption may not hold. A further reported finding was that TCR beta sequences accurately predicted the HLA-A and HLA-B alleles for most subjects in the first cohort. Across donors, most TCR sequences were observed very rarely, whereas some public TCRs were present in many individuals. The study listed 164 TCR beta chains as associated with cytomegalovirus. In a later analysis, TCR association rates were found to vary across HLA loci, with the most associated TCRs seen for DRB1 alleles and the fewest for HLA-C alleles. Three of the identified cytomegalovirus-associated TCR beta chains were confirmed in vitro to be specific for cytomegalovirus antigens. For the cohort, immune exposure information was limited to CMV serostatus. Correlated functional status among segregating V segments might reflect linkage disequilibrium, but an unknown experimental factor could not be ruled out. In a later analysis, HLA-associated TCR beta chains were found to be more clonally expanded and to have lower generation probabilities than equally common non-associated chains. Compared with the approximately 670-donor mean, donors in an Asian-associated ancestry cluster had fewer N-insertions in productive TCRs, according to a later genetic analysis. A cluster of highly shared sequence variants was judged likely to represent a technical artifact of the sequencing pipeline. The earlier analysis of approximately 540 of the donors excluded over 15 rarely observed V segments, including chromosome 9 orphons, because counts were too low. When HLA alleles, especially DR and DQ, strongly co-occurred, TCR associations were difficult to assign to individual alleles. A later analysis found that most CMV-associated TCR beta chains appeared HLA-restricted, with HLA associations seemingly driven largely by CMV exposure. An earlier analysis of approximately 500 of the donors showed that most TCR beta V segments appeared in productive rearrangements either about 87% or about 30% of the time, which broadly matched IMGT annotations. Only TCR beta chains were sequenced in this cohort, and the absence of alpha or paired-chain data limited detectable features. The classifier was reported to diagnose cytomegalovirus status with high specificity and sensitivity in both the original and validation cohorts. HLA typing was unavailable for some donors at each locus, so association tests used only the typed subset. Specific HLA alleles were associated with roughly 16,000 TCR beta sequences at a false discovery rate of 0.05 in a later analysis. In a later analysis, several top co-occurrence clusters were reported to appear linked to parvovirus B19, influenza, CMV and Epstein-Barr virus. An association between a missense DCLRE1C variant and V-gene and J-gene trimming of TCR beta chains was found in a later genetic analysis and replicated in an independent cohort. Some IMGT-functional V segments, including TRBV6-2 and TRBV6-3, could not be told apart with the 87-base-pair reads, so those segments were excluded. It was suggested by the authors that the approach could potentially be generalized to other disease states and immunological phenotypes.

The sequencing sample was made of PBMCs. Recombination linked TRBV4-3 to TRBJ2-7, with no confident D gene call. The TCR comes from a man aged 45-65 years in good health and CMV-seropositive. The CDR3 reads CASSQEWRNSPYEQYF. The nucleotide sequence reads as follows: TGCGCCAGCAGCCAAGAATGGCGGAATTCCCCCTACGAGCAGTACTTC.